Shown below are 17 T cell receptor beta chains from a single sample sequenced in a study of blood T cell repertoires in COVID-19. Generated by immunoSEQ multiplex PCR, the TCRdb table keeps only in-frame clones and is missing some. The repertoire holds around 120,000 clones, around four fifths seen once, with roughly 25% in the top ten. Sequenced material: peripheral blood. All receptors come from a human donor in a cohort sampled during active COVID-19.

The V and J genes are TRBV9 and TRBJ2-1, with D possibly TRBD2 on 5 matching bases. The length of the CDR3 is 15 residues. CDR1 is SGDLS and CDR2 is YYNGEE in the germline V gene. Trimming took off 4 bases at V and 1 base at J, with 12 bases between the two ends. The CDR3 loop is CASSKIGVSYNEQFF. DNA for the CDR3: TGTGCCAGCAGCAAAATCGGGGTGTCCTACAATGAGCAGTTCTTC. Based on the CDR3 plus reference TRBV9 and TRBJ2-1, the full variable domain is DSGVTQTPKHLITATGQRVTLRCSPRSGDLSVYWYQQSLDQGLQFLIQYYNGEERAKGNILERFSAQQFPDLHSELNLSSLELGDSALYFCASSKIGVSYNEQFFGPGTRLTVL.

Here the CDR3 DNA reads TGTGCCAGCAGCTTTGGACAGGGGGCAGATGAGCAGTTCTTC. Protein sequence: CASSFGQGADEQFF. This chain joins TRBV7-9 and TRBJ2-1; 11 bases agree with TRBD1. From germline, CDR1 is SEHNR and CDR2 FQNEAQ (reference sequence). The CDR3 length is 14 residues. With V trimmed by 3 bases and J by 8 bases, 3 bases remained unmatched.

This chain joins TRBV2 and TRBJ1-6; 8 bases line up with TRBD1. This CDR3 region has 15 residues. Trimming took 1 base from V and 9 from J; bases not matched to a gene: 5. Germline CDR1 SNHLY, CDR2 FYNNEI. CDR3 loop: CASSEGTGYASPLHF. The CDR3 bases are TGTGCCAGCAGTGAAGGGACAGGGTATGCTTCACCCCTCCACTTT.

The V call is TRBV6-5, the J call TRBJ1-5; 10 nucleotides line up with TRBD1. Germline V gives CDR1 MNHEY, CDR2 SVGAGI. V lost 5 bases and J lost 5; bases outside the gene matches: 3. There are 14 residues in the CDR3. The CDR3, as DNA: TGTGCCAGCAGTCGCGGGACAGGGGATCAGCCCCAGCATTTT. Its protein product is CASSRGTGDQPQHF.

The CDR3 spells CASSYLTGQETQYF. The CDR3, as DNA: TGCGCCAGCAGCTATCTGACAGGTCAAGAGACCCAGTACTTC. This chain uses TRBV5-1 with TRBJ2-5; D may be TRBD1 (6 bases). Germline CDR1 reads SGHRS; CDR2 reads YFSETQ. Deletions cut 3 bases from V and 2 bases from J, with 11 bases between. This CDR3 contains 14 residues.

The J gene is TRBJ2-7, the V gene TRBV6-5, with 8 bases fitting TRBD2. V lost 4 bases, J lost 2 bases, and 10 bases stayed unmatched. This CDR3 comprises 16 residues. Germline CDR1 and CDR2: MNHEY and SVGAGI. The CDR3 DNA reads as TGTGCCAGCAGTTCATCGCTAGCGGGCCTCACCTACGAGCAGTACTTC. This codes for CASSSSLAGLTYEQYF.

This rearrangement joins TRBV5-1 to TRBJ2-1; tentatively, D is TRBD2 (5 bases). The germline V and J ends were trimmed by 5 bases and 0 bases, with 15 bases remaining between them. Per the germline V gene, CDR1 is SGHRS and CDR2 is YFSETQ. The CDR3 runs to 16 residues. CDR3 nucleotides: TGCGCCAGCAGAACCGGGATAATCAGCTCCTACAATGAGCAGTTCTTC. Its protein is CASRTGIISSYNEQFF.

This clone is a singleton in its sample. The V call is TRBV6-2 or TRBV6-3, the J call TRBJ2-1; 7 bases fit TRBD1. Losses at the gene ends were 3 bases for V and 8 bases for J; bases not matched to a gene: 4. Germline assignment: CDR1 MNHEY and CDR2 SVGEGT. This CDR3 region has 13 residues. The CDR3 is CASSYRGLYEQFF. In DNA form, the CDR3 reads TGTGCCAGCAGTTATAGGGGGCTCTATGAGCAGTTCTTC.

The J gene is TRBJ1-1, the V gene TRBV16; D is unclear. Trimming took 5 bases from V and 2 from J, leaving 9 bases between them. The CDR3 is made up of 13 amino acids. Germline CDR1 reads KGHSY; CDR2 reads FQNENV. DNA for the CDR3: TGTGCCAGCAGCAACGGGAGAAACACTGAAGCTTTCTTT. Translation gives CASSNGRNTEAFF.

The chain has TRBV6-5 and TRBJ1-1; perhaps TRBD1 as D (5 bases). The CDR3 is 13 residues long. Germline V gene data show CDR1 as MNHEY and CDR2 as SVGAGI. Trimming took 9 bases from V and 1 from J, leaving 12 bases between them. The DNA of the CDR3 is TGTGCCAGTTCCCGGGGGGAGAACACTGAAGCTTTCTTT. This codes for CASSRGENTEAFF.

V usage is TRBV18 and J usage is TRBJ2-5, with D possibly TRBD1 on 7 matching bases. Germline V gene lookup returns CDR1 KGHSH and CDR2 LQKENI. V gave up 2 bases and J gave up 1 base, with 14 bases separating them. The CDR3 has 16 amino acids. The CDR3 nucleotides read TGTGCCAGCTCACCAAAGTCAGGGGGGAGCCAAGAGACCCAGTACTTC. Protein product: CASSPKSGGSQETQYF. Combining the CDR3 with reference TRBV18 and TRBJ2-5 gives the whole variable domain NAGVMQNPRHLVRRRGQEARLRCSPMKGHSHVYWYRQLPEEGLKFMVYLQKENIIDESGMPKERFSAEFPKEGPSILRIQQVVRGDSAAYFCASSPKSGGSQETQYFGPGTRLLVL.

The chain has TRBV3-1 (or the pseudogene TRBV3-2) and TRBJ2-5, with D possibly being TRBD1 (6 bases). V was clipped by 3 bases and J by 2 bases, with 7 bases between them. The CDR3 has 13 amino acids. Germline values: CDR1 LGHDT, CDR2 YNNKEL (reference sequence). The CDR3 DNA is TGTGCCAGCAGCCAGACAGGTCAAGAGACCCAGTACTTC. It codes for CASSQTGQETQYF.

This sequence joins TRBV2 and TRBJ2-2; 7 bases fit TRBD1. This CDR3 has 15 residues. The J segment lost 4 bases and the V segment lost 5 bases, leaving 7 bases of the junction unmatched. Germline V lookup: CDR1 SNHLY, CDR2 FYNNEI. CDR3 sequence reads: CASSPDRELTGELFF. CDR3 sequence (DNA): TGTGCCAGCAGTCCCGACAGGGAGCTCACCGGGGAGCTGTTTTTT.

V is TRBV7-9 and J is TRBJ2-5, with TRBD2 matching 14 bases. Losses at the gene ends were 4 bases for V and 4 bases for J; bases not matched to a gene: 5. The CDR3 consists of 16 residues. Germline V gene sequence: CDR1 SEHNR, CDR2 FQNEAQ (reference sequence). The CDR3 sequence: CASSSGTSGSIETQYF. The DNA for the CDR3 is TGTGCCAGCAGCTCCGGGACTAGCGGGAGTATAGAGACCCAGTACTTC.

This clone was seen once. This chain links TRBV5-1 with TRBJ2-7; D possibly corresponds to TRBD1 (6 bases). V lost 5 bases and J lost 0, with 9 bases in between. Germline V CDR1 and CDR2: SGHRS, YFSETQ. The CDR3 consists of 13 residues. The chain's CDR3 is CASRRTASYEQYF. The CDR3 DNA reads TGCGCCAGCAGGAGGACAGCCTCCTACGAGCAGTACTTC.

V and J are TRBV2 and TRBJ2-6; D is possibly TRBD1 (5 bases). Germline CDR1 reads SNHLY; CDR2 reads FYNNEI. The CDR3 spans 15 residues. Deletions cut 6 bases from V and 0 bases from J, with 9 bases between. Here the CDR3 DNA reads TGTGCCAGCAGACAGGTTAACTCTGGGGCCAACGTCCTGACTTTC. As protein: CASRQVNSGANVLTF. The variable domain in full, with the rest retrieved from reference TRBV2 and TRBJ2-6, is EPEVTQTPSHQVTQMGQEVILRCVPISNHLYFYWYRQILGQKVEFLVSFYNNEISEKSEIFDDQFSVERPDGSNFTLKIRSTKLEDSAMYFCASRQVNSGANVLTFGAGSRLTVL.

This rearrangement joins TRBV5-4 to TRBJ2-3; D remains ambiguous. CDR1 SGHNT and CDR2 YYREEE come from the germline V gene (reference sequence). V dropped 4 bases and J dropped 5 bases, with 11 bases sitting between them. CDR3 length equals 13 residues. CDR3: CASSGGARDTQYF. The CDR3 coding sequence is TGTGCCAGCAGCGGCGGAGCAAGAGATACGCAGTATTTT.